Presented here are 10 T cell receptor beta chains from one specimen sequenced in a study of early T cells in non-severe SARS-CoV-2 infection. Via MiXCR, TCRdb re-called the 5' RACE reads, giving one row per CDR3 protein. Altogether 100,000 or so distinct CDR3 sequences are present, 16% being singletons, with the ten largest covering 5.1%. The input for sequencing was whole blood, taken at baseline. The receptor set was obtained from an adult who was a healthcare worker with PCR-confirmed SARS-CoV-2 infection or an uninfected control (not recorded which).

This clonotype was counted a few times. The CDR3 DNA follows: TGCAGCGTTGTAGGAATGAGGGGGCAAAACATTCAGTACTTC. It codes for CSVVGMRGQNIQYF. This sequence joins TRBV29-1 and TRBJ2-4, with 7 bases that match TRBD1. This CDR3 has 14 amino acids. CDR1 is SQVTM, CDR2 ANQGSEA, per germline. V lost 4 bases and J lost 5; bases outside the gene matches: 8.

V and J are TRBV20-1 and TRBJ2-7, with 10 bases aligning to TRBD1. V lost 3 bases and J lost 7; bases outside the gene matches: 9. This CDR3 is built from 14 residues. CDR1 is DFQATT and CDR2 is SNEGSKA in the germline V gene (reference sequence). The CDR3 loop reads CSARPGQGRREQYF. As DNA, the CDR3 is TGCAGTGCTAGGCCGGGACAGGGGCGACGGGAGCAGTACTTC.

The chain carries TRBV6-1 and TRBJ2-3; TRBD2 is a possible D gene (5 bases). Looked up from germline, CDR1 is MNHNS and CDR2 is SASEGT. With 4 bases removed from V and 2 bases from J, the gap between germline ends came to 13 bases. The length of the CDR3 is 15 residues. CDR3 in DNA: TGTGCCAGCAGTGCCAGCGGAGCACTCACAGATACGCAGTATTTT. It is translated as CASSASGALTDTQYF.

The CDR3 spells CSATRPQEQYF. The CDR3 DNA sequence: TGCAGTGCTACTCGGCCGCAGGAGCAGTACTTC. This sequence joins TRBV20-1 and TRBJ2-7; D gene uncertain. This CDR3 has 11 residues. Germline CDR1 is DFQATT and CDR2 is SNEGSKA (reference sequence). Trimming pared 4 bases from V and 7 bases from J, leaving 11 bases between.

V usage is TRBV28 and J usage is TRBJ1-3, with a tentative D call TRBD1 (5 bases). The V gene's germline CDR1 is MDHEN and CDR2 SYDVKM. The germline V and J ends were trimmed by 3 bases and 15 bases, with 12 bases remaining between them. This CDR3 is built from 11 residues. CDR3 nucleotide sequence: TGTGCCAGCAGTTTCCAGCAGGGTCAATATTTT. It translates to CASSFQQGQYF.

This clonotype was seen a handful of times. This chain links TRBV20-1 with TRBJ1-5; 11 bases line up with TRBD1. V lost 6 bases, J lost 4 bases, and 5 bases stayed unmatched. The CDR3 length is 14 residues. Germline V gene lookup returns CDR1 DFQATT and CDR2 SNEGSKA (reference sequence). CDR3 protein: CSAEDRGRNQPQHF. CDR3 DNA sequence: TGCAGTGCAGAGGACAGGGGGCGGAATCAGCCCCAGCATTTT.

The chain recombines TRBV20-1 with TRBJ2-2; 8 bases are a match to TRBD2. The CDR3 runs to 15 residues. Trimming at V came to 0 bases and at J to 5 bases, leaving 5 bases not matched to a gene. The germline V gene encodes CDR1 DFQATT and CDR2 SNEGSKA (reference sequence). The CDR3 DNA follows: TGCAGTGCTAGAGAAGGCGGGGGGCCGACCGGGGAGCTGTTTTTT. It specifies CSAREGGGPTGELFF.

This clonotype turned up a few times. The gene calls are TRBV4-1 and TRBJ1-6; the D is unclear. Trimming took off 2 bases at V and 7 bases at J, with 12 bases between the two ends. This CDR3 is 15 amino acids long. The germline V gene has CDR1 MGHRA and CDR2 YSYEKL. The CDR3, as DNA: TGCGCCAGCAGCCAACCGATGAGGTCGAATTCACCCCTCCACTTT. Translation gives CASSQPMRSNSPLHF.

This clonotype was detected only a few times. This rearrangement joins TRBV29-1 to TRBJ1-4; D perhaps matches TRBD1 (5 bases). The CDR3 length is 12 residues. Germline V gene lookup returns CDR1 SQVTM and CDR2 ANQGSEA. V lost 4 bases and J 5 bases, leaving 8 bases between the germline ends. For the CDR3, the DNA is TGCAGCGTTGGGGGCAGAAATGAAAAACTGTTTTTT. Protein sequence: CSVGGRNEKLFF.

The V gene is TRBV4-3, the J gene TRBJ2-1, with TRBD2 as a possible D gene (6 bases). This CDR3 region has 16 residues. The V and J ends lost 0 bases and 0 bases respectively, with 9 bases between them. Germline V gene data show CDR1 as LGHNA and CDR2 as YSLEER. The CDR3 sequence is CASSQERGFSYNEQFF. The CDR3 DNA reads TGCGCCAGCAGCCAAGAGCGGGGCTTCTCCTACAATGAGCAGTTCTTC.